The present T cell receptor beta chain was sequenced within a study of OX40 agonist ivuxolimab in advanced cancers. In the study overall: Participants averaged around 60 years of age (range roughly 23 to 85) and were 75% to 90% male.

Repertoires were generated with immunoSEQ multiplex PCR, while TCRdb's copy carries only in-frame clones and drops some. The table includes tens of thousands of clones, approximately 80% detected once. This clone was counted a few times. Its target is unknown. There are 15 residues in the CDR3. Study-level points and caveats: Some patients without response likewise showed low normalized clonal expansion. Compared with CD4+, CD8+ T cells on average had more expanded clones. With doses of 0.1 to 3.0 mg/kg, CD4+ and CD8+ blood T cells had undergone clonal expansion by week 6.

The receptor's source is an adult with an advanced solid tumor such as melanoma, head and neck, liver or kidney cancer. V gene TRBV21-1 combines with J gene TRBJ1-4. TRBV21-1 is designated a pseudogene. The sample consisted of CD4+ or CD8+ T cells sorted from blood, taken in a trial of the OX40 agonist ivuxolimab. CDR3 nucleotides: TGTGCCAGCAGCAAAGCGGGGGGGTGCAATGAAAAACTGTTTTTT. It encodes CASSKAGGCNEKLFF.